This is a list of T cell receptor beta chains from one sample in a study of cytomegalovirus exposure and HLA in healthy donors. TCRdb keeps only in-frame clones here, not all; method: immunoSEQ multiplex PCR. Altogether approximately 150,000 clones are present, around 90% being singletons, with the ten largest covering roughly 9.4%. Input material: PBMCs. Receptor source: a man aged 18 to 30 in good health and CMV-seropositive. Both conserved end residues are part of each CDR3. Each record gives: J gene, V gene, CDR3 protein.

TRBJ1-2 TRBV29-1 CSVLTEITYGYTF
TRBJ2-2 TRBV2 CASTRQNTGELFF
TRBJ2-3 TRBV11-3 CASSQRLATSTDTQYF
TRBJ2-7 TRBV7-9 CASSLGDSYEQYF
TRBJ1-6 TRBV6-6 CASGGQGNLDSPLHF
TRBJ2-7 TRBV15 CATSSWTSNEQYF
TRBJ2-7 TRBV18 CASSPGTQYSYEQYF
TRBJ1-5 TRBV6-1 CASSGDSPNQPQHF
TRBJ2-1 TRBV29-1 CSVEEYGRNEQFF
TRBJ2-7 TRBV6-1 CASSEVPLAGALEQYF
TRBJ1-1 TRBV29-1 CSVLPPNTEAFF
TRBJ2-1 TRBV11-1 CASEGDAYNEQFF
TRBJ2-1 TRBV6-1 CASSGTSGRLEQFF
TRBJ2-5 TRBV5-1 CASSVTGSGGKTQYF
TRBJ1-1 TRBV18 CASSPDRGSGNTEAFF
TRBJ2-3 TRBV5-6 CASSRGQRRDTQYF
TRBJ2-1 TRBV18 CASSPQQGVMVDEQFF
TRBJ2-3 TRBV5-6 CASSFGPSGYTDTQYF
TRBJ1-5 TRBV18 CASSAGTGVIQPQHF
TRBJ1-5 TRBV7-6 CASSETGWDQPQHF
TRBJ2-2 TRBV5-1 CASSGMNTGELFF
TRBJ2-1 TRBV29-1 CSEGGPDYNEQFF
TRBJ2-3 TRBV6-1 CASSEEVAGTGTDTQYF
TRBJ2-1 TRBV18 CASSPLAGENNEQFF
TRBJ1-1 TRBV5-1 CASSPEEVGRTEAFF
TRBJ2-7 TRBV19 CASSPPGEQYF
TRBJ2-5 TRBV7-6 CASNKRGPKETQYF
TRBJ2-2 TRBV18 CASSTRENTGELFF
TRBJ2-3 TRBV10-1 CASSASGPGTDTQYF
TRBJ2-3 TRBV5-1 CASRTSGGEDTQYF
TRBJ1-3 TRBV6-1 CASSERPRVSGNTIYF
TRBJ2-3 TRBV9 CASSVTDLQDTQYF
TRBJ2-5 TRBV11-2 CASSLVSHSRETQYF
TRBJ2-7 TRBV2 CASSEIGKRYSYEQYF
TRBJ2-3 TRBV15 CATKAGGTDTQYF
TRBJ2-2 TRBV5-4 CASSSRQGLAGELFF
TRBJ1-2 TRBV5-1 CASSLAAGTTSYGYTF
TRBJ2-7 TRBV6-5 CASSILAGGYEQYF
TRBJ1-1 TRBV18 CASSEGQEQNTEAFF
TRBJ2-7 TRBV27 CASSFRGSQASSYEQYF
TRBJ2-2 TRBV19 CASSRVAGKYYKSGELFF
TRBJ1-2 TRBV5-4 CASSPQGGSYGYTF
TRBJ1-3 TRBV29-1 CSVEVGRPGNTIYF
TRBJ2-7 TRBV14 CASSPLKDAARTYEQYF
TRBJ2-1 TRBV9 CASRGPAGDEQFF
TRBJ2-1 TRBV27 CASSLEGQISYNEQFF
TRBJ1-6 TRBV7-9 CASSGGQGRAPLHF
TRBJ2-1 TRBV10-1 CASSEGLAGGPGNEQFF
TRBJ2-7 TRBV5-1 CASTRGATSEEQYF
TRBJ1-4 TRBV6-1 CASRQTATSEKLFF